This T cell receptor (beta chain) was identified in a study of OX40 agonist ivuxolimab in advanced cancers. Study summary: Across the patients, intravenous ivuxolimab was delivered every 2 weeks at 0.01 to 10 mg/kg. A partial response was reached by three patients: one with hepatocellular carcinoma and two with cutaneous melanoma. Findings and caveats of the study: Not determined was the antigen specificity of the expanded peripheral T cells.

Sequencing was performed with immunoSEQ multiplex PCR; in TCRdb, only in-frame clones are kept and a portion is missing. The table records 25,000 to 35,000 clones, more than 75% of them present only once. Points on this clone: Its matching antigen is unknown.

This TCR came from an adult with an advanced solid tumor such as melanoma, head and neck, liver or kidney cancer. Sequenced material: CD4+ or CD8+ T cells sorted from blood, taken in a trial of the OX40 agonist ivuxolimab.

Written as DNA, the CDR3 is TGTGCCAGCCTCAGTATTCATCCACACAAAGTCCTGACTTTC. It encodes CASLSIHPHKVLTF. The gene calls are TRBV5-8 and TRBJ2-6, with no clear D. The ends were cut back, 7 bases at V and 13 bases at J, with 21 bases in the middle. This CDR3 is built from 14 residues. Germline CDR1 is SGHTS and CDR2 is YDEGEE.